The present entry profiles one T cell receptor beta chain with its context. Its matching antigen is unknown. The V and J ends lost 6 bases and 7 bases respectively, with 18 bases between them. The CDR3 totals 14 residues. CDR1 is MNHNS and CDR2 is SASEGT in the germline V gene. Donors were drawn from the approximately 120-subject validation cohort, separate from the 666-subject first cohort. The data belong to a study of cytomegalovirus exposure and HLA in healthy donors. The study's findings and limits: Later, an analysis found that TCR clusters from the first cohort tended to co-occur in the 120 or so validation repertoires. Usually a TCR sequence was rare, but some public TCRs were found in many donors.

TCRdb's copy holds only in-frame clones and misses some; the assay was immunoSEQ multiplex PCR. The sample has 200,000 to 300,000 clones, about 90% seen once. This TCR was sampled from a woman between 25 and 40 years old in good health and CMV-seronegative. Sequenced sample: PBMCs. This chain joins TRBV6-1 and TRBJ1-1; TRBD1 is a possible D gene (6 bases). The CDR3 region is CASSKGGLSFEAFF. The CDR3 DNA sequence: TGTGCCAGCAGCAAGGGGGGACTGTCATTTGAAGCTTTCTTT.